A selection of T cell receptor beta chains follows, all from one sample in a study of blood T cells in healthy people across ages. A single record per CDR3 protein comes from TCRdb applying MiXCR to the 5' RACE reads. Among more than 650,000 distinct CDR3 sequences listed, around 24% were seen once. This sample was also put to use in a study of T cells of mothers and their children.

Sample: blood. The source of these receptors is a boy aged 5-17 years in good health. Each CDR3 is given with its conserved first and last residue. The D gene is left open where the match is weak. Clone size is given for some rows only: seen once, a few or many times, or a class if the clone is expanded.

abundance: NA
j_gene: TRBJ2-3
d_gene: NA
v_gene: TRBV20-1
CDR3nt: TGCAGTGCTAGCTGGTACTCAGATACGCAGTATTTT
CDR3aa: CSASWYSDTQYF

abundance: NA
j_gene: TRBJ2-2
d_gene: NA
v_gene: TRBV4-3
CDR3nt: TGCGCCAGCAGCCAAGACAGGCCTGGGGTGAACACCGGGGAGCTGTTTTTT
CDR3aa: CASSQDRPGVNTGELFF

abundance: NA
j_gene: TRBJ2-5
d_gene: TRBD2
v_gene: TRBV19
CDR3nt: TGTGCCAGTAGTACCCTTAGCGGGGGAAAAGAGACCCAGTACTTC
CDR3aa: CASSTLSGGKETQYF

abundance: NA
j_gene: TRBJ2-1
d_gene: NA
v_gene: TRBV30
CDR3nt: TGTGCCTGGAGTCAAGGGGCGGGTGAGCAGTTCTTC
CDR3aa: CAWSQGAGEQFF

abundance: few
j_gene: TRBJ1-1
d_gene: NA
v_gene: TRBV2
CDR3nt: TGTGCCAGGGAGGAGCGGGGTCCTGGGGCTTTCTTT
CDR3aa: CAREERGPGAFF

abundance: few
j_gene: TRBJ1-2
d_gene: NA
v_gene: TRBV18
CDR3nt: TGTGCCAGCTCACCCTCCCAGGGTGGACATGGCTACACCTTC
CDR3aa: CASSPSQGGHGYTF

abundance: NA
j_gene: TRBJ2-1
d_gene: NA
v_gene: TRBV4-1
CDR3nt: TGCGCCAGCAGCCACCTCGGGGCGCCCCGGGCAGAGCAGTTCTTC
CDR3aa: CASSHLGAPRAEQFF

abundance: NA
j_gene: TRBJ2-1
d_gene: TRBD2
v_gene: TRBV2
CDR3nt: TGTGCCAGCACTGGGACTAGCGGGGCCATGAGGAATGAGCAGTTCTTC
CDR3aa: CASTGTSGAMRNEQFF

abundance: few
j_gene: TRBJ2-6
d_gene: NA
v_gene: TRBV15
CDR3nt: TGTGCCACCAGCAGAGAGGATCCTCTCTCTGGGGCCAACGTCCTGACTTTC
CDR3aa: CATSREDPLSGANVLTF

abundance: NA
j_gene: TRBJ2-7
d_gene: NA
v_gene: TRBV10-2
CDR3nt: TGCGCCAGCAGTCCGCCCGGGAGCATCTACGAGCAGTACTTC
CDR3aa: CASSPPGSIYEQYF

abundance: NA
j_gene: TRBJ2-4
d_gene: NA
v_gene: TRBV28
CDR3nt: TGTGCCAGCAGTCCAGGGGCCATAGCCAAAAACATTCAGTACTTC
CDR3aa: CASSPGAIAKNIQYF

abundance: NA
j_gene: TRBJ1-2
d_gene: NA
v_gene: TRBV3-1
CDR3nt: TGTGCCAGCAGCCCCGGACAGTCTTTCTATGGCTACACCTTC
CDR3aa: CASSPGQSFYGYTF

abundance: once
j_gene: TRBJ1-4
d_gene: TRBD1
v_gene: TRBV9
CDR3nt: TGTGCCAGCAGCGCGCAGGGGGCGTCTGAAAAACTGTTTTTT
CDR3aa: CASSAQGASEKLFF

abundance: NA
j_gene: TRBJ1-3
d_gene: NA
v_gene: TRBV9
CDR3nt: TGTACCAGCAGCGTAGGGCCGGACTCTGGAAACACCATATATTTT
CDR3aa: CTSSVGPDSGNTIYF

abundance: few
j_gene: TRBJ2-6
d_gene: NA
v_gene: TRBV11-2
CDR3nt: TGTGCCAGCAGCTTAAAAGGGATCCCCCTCTCTGGAGCCAACGTCCTGACTTTC
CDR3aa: CASSLKGIPLSGANVLTF

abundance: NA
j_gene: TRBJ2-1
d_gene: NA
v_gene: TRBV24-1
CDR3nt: TGTGCCACCAGTGATTTGAACCTAAAGGATACTGAGCAGTTCTTC
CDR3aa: CATSDLNLKDTEQFF

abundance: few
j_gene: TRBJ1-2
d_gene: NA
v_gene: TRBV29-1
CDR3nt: TGCAGCGTTGCCCCAGGAACTAACTATGGCTACACCTTC
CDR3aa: CSVAPGTNYGYTF

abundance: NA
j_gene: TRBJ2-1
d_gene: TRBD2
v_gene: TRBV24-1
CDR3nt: TGTGCCACCAGTGATTCACCCCCGGGAGGGTTCTACAATGAGCAGTTCTTC
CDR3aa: CATSDSPPGGFYNEQFF

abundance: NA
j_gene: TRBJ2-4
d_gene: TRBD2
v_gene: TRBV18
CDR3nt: TGTGCCAGCTCACCAGCTGCGACCAGCGGGGGAAACATTCAGTACTTC
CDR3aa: CASSPAATSGGNIQYF

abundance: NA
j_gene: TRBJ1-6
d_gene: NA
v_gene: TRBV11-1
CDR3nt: TGTGCCAGCAGCTTAGCGACTGGATTTTCGCCCCTCCACTTT
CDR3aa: CASSLATGFSPLHF

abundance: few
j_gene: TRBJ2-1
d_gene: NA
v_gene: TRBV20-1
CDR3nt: TGCAGTGGAACTCGGGGCCTGAGCAATGAGCAGTTCTTC
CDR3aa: CSGTRGLSNEQFF

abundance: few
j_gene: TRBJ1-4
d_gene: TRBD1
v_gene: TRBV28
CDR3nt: TGTGCCAGCCGACCGGGACAGAGGGAAAAACTGTTTTTT
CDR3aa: CASRPGQREKLFF

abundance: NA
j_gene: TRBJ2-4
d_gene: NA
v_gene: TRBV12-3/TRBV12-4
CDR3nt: TGTGCCAGCAGTTCCCGACGACTGTGGCCGGAAGCCAAAAACATTCAGTACTTC
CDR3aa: CASSSRRLWPEAKNIQYF

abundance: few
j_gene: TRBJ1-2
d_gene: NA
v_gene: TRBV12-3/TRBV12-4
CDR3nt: TGTGCCACCGTTGGCCGGCACTATGGCTACACCTTC
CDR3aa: CATVGRHYGYTF

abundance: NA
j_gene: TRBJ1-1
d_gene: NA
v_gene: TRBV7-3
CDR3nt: TGTGCCAGCAGCCATTGGGGGGGAAACACTGAAGCTTTCTTT
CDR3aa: CASSHWGGNTEAFF

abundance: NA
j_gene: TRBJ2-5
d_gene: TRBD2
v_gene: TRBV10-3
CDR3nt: TGTGCCATCAAAGCGGGGGACGGGTCGGGAGGAGAGACCCAGTACTTC
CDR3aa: CAIKAGDGSGGETQYF

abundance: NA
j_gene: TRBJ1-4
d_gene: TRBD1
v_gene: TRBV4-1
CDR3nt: TGCGCCAGCAGCCCGAGGACAGGGAAGGGGAAAACTAATGAAAAACTGTTTTTT
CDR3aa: CASSPRTGKGKTNEKLFF

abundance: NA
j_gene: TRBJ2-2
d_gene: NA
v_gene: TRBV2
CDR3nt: TGTGCCAGCAGTGAAGGCCCCGAGAACACCGGGGAGCTGTTTTTT
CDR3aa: CASSEGPENTGELFF

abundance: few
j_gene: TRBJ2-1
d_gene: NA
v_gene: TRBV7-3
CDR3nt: TGTGCCAGCAGCTTAAGGGGTATGACGGATGAGCAGTTCTTC
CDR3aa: CASSLRGMTDEQFF

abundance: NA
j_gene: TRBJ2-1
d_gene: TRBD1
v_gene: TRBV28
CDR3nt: TGTGCCAGTCACAGGGGCGGTGAGCAGTTCTTC
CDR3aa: CASHRGGEQFF

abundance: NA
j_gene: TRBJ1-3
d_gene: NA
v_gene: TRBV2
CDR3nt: TGTGCCAGCAGCATAGGGGTGTCCTCTGGAAACACCATATATTTT
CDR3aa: CASSIGVSSGNTIYF

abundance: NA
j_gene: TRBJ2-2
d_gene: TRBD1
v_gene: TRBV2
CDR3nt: TGTGCCAGCTGGAGGGGACAGGTTAACACCGGGGAGCTGTTTTTT
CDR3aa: CASWRGQVNTGELFF

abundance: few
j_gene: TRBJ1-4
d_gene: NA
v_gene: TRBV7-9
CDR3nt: TGTGCCAGCAGCGTTGACACGACAACTAATGAAAAACTGTTTTTT
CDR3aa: CASSVDTTTNEKLFF

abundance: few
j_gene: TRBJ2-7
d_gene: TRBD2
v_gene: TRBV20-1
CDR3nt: TGCAGTGCTAGAGGGCGGGGGTGGGAGCAGTACTTC
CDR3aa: CSARGRGWEQYF

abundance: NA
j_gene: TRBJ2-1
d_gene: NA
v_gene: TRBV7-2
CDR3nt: TGTGCCAGCAGCAACCCCTTAGAAAGCTCCTACAATGAGCAGTTCTTC
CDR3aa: CASSNPLESSYNEQFF

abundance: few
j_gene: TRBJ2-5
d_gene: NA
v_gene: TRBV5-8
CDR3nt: TGTGCCAGCAGCTTGGGACAAAACAAGGAGACCCAGTACTTC
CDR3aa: CASSLGQNKETQYF

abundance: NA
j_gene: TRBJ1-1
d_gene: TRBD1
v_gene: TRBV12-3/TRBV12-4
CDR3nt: TGTGCCAGCAGGAGGGACAGGGGTTATACTGAAGCTTTCTTT
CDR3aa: CASRRDRGYTEAFF

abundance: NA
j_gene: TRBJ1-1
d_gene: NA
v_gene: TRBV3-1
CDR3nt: TGTGCCAGCAGCCAACCCCGGGGAGTGAACACTGAAGCTTTCTTT
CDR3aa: CASSQPRGVNTEAFF

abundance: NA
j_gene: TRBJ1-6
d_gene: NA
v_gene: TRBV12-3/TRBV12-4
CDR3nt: TGTGCCAGCAGTCCGTCCGTTTTCCCCCTCCACTTT
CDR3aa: CASSPSVFPLHF

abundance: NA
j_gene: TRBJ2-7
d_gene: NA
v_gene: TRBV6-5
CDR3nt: TGTGCCAGCAGTTACTCCGGACTTTACACCTACGAGCAGTACTTC
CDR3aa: CASSYSGLYTYEQYF

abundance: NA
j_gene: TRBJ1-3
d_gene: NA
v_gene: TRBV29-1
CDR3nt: TGCAGCGTTAACCCCGGCGGAGGAGGAAACACCATATATTTT
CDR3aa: CSVNPGGGGNTIYF

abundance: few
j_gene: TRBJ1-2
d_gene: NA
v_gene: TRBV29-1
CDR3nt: TGCAGCGTTGAAGTCGCCACAATCTATGGCTACACCTTC
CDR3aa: CSVEVATIYGYTF

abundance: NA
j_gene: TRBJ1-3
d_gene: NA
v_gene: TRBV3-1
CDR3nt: TGTGCCAGCAGCCAAAGATCCTCTGGAAACACCATATATTTT
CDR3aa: CASSQRSSGNTIYF

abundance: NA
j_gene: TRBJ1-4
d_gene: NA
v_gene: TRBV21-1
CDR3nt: TGTGCCAGCAGCAAATGTGGACGCGACTGGAAGACTAACCCTCAGGGAAAACTGTTTTTT
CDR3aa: CASSKCGRDWKTNPQGKLFF

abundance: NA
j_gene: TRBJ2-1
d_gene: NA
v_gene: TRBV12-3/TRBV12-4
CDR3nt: TGTGCCAGCAGCATGACTGGAGAGCAGTTCTTC
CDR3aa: CASSMTGEQFF

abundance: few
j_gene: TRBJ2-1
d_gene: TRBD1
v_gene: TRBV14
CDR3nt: TGTGCCAGCAGCTCCCGGGACAGGGGTCCCTATGAGCAGTTCTTC
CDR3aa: CASSSRDRGPYEQFF

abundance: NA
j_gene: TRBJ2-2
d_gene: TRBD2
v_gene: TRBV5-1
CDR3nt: TGCGCCAGCAGCTCCGGGACTAGCGTGACCGGGGAGCTGTTTTTT
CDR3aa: CASSSGTSVTGELFF

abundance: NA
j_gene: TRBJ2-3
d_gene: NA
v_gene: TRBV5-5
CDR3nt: TGTGCCAGCAGCTTGTACAGCCTCACAGATACGCAGTATTTT
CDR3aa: CASSLYSLTDTQYF

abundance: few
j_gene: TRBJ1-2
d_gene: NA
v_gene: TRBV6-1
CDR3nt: TGTGCCAGCGATAGGACGGGGGGAGACTATGGCTACACCTTC
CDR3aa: CASDRTGGDYGYTF

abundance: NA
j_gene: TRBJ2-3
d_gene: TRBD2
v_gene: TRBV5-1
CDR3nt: TGCGCCAGCAGCTTGGAAGCGGGGGGGATCACAGATACGCAGTATTTT
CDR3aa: CASSLEAGGITDTQYF

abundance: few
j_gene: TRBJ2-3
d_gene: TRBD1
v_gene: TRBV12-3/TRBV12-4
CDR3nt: TGTGCCAGCAGTTCTCGGACAGGGGGCGGGGGAGATACGCAGTATTTT
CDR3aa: CASSSRTGGGGDTQYF

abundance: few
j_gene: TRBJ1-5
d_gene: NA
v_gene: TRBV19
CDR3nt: TGTGCCAGTAGCCACCCGGGCCCAGGACAGCCCCAGCATTTT
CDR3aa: CASSHPGPGQPQHF

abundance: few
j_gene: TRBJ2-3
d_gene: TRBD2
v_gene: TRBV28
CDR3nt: TGTGCCAGCAGCCCCCTGGGGAGCGGGGCCACAGATACGCAGTATTTT
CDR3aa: CASSPLGSGATDTQYF

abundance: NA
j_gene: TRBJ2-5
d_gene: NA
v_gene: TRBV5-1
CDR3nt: TGCGCCAGCACCCAGACAAGTCAAGAGACCCAGTACTTC
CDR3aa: CASTQTSQETQYF

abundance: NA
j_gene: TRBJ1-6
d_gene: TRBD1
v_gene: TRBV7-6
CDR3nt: TGTGCCAGCAGCTTATCCCAGGGGGAATCACCCCTCCACTTT
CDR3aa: CASSLSQGESPLHF

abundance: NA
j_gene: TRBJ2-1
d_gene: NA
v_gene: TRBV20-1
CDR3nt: TGCAGTGCTGGCCCAGGGGGGAGCAATGAGCAGTTCTTC
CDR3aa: CSAGPGGSNEQFF

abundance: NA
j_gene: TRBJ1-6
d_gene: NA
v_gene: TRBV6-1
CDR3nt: TGTGCCAGCAGTGGGCGACAGGCAGCCGTGACACCCCTCCACTTT
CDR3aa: CASSGRQAAVTPLHF

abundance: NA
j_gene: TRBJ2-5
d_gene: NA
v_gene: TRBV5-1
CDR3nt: TGCGCCAGCAGCTTGGCCTCGCTCAACCAAGAGACCCAGTACTTC
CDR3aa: CASSLASLNQETQYF

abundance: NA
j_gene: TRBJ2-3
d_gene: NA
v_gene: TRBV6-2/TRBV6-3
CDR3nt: TGTGCCAGCGGTTACTCCGGAGGGGATACGCAGTATTTT
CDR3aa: CASGYSGGDTQYF